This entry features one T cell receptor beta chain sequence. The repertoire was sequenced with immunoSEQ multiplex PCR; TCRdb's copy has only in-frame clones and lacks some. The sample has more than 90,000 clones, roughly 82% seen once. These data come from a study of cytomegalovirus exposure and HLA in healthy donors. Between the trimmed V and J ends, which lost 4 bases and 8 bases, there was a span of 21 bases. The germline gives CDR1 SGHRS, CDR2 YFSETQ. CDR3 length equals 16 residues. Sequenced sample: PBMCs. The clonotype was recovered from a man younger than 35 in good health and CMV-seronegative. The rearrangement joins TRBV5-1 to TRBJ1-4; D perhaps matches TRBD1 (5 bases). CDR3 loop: CASSPGAGPLGEKLFF. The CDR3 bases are TGCGCCAGCAGCCCTGGCGCAGGGCCGCTCGGGGAAAAACTGTTTTTT.